This TCR beta chain was obtained from a study of T cell responses to AZD1222 COVID-19 vaccine. Study information: Pooled samples include second doses given at about 4 or 12 weeks.

Regarding this clone: Its antigen is undetermined.

Study-wide points: As reported, nearly half of all spike-specific TCRs target variant regions that are unmutated.

The method was immunoSEQ multiplex PCR; TCRdb's version includes in-frame clones alone and lacks a portion of them. The sample lists tens of thousands of clones; around 80% were seen once. The TCR comes from an adult in good health. Sequenced here: peripheral blood, sampled on day 0 of AZD1222 vaccination.

The CDR3 loop is CATSMGNSYNEQFF. CDR3 DNA sequence: TGTGCCACCTCAATGGGGAACTCCTACAATGAGCAGTTCTTC. V gene TRBV6-1 combines with J gene TRBJ2-1; D call uncertain. The germline gives CDR1 MNHNS, CDR2 SASEGT. Trimming stripped 10 bases from V and 0 bases from J, with 13 bases between. This CDR3 is built from 14 residues.